What follows are 13 T cell receptor beta chains derived from one specimen sequenced in a study of blood T cell repertoires in COVID-19. Measured with immunoSEQ multiplex PCR; TCRdb has only the in-frame clones, and not every one. Of about 430,000 clones in the sample, over 75% were seen once. Sequencing input: PBMCs or T cells enriched from blood (not recorded which). The origin of the receptors is a woman aged 18-29 years who had been exposed to COVID-19.

V usage is TRBV10-3 and J usage is TRBJ2-7; D perhaps matches TRBD1 (5 bases). The CDR3 sequence is 14 residues long. Germline V gene data show CDR1 as ENHRY and CDR2 as SYGVKD. Trimming shortened V by 0 bases and J by 2 bases, and 8 bases separated the two germline ends. CDR3 in DNA: TGTGCCATCAGTGAGTCAACAGGTACCTACGAGCAGTACTTC. Translation gives CAISESTGTYEQYF.

On this clone: Other DNA sequences in the same sample also yield this CDR3. V usage is TRBV27 and J usage is TRBJ1-1, with D possibly matching TRBD1 (6 bases). Per the germline V gene, CDR1 is MNHEY and CDR2 is SMNVEV (reference sequence). This CDR3 has 12 amino acids. Trimming removed 6 bases from V and 4 bases from J, with 9 bases in between. The CDR3 sequence is CASRQGGTEAFF. In DNA form, the CDR3 reads TGTGCCAGCAGACAGGGTGGCACTGAAGCTTTCTTT.

The J gene is TRBJ1-4, the V gene TRBV18, with 7 nucleotides matching TRBD1. Looked up from germline, CDR1 is KGHSH and CDR2 is LQKENI. The V segment lost 5 bases and the J segment 1 base; nucleotides outside the gene matches: 7. This CDR3 comprises 16 residues. CDR3: CASSADREVTNEKLFF. CDR3 sequence (DNA): TGTGCCAGCTCAGCCGACAGGGAGGTAACTAATGAAAAACTGTTTTTT. The full variable domain, its missing parts supplied by reference TRBV18 and TRBJ1-4, is NAGVMQNPRHLVRRRGQEARLRCSPMKGHSHVYWYRQLPEEGLKFMVYLQKENIIDESGMPKERFSAEFPKEGPSILRIQQVVRGDSAAYFCASSADREVTNEKLFFGSGTQLSVL.

On this clone itself: Just one base apart from a much larger clone, this may be a read error. The chain is built from TRBV6-5 and TRBJ2-7, with 11 bases matching TRBD2. V was pared by 4 bases and J by 2 bases, with 1 base of the junction left unmatched. This CDR3 spans 14 amino acids. Germline-derived CDR1 and CDR2 are MNHEY and SVGAGI. CDR3 sequence reads: CASSFSGGAYEQYF. The CDR3 bases are TGTGCCAGCAGTTTTAGCGGGGGGGCCTACGAGCAGTACTTC.

The chain employs TRBV29-1 and TRBJ1-2, with 9 bases identical to TRBD1. Germline CDR1 and CDR2: SQVTM and ANQGSEA. V was clipped by 6 bases and J by 3 bases; unmatched bases: 14. This CDR3 spans 16 amino acids. The CDR3 here is CSVEPGQGKGDYGYTF. The DNA of the CDR3 is TGCAGCGTGGAACCGGGACAGGGAAAGGGGGACTATGGCTACACCTTC.

This clone was seen only a few times. The chain carries TRBV4-1 and TRBJ2-7, with 12 bases identical to TRBD2. CDR3 length equals 20 residues. With 0 bases clipped from V and 4 bases from J, the junction kept 16 bases outside the gene matches. Germline V gene lookup returns CDR1 MGHRA and CDR2 YSYEKL. In nucleotides, the CDR3 is TGCGCCAGCAGCCAAGATGAGCGTCAGGTGTTCACTAGCGGGAGGTACGAGCAGTACTTC. The encoded protein is CASSQDERQVFTSGRYEQYF.

This sequence joins TRBV6-5 and TRBJ2-1; 10 positions agree with TRBD1. Trimming cost V 4 bases and J 8 bases; bases outside gene matches: 5. The CDR3 extends over 14 amino acids. The germline V gene encodes CDR1 MNHEY and CDR2 SVGAGI. The CDR3 DNA follows: TGTGCCAGCAGTTTTGACAGGGGGCTCGATGAGCAGTTCTTC. The encoded protein is CASSFDRGLDEQFF.

The rearrangement joins TRBV18 to TRBJ2-1; 8 nucleotides agree with TRBD2. This CDR3 has 17 residues. Per germline, CDR1 KGHSH and CDR2 LQKENI. J lost 7 bases, V lost 1 base, and 12 bases had no gene match. CDR3 residues: CASSPQGVAGGRNEQFF. The CDR3 nucleotides are TGTGCCAGCTCACCACAGGGTGTGGCGGGAGGAAGGAATGAGCAGTTCTTC.

The V and J genes are TRBV2 and TRBJ2-5, with D unresolved. Trimming took off 0 bases at V and 7 bases at J, with 12 bases between the two ends. This CDR3 region has 14 residues. CDR1 is SNHLY, CDR2 FYNNEI, per germline. The CDR3 nucleotides read TGTGCCAGCAGTGAAGCGCTGCCTGCCGGGACCCAGTACTTC. It encodes CASSEALPAGTQYF.

V is TRBV25-1 and J is TRBJ2-7; 10 nucleotides align to TRBD2. The CDR3 runs to 12 residues. The germline gives CDR1 MGHDK, CDR2 SYGVNS. Trimming at V came to 6 bases and at J to 12 bases, leaving 8 bases not matched to a gene. This CDR3 reads CASRTSGPRLYF. The CDR3 nucleotides are TGTGCCAGCAGGACTAGCGGGCCGCGTTTGTACTTC.

J is TRBJ1-3 and V is TRBV6-5; TRBD1 agrees at 7 bases. The CDR3 has 15 residues. The V gene's germline CDR1 is MNHEY and CDR2 SVGAGI. V shed 6 bases and J 2 bases; nucleotides not matched to a gene: 7. CDR3 bases: TGTGCCAGCAGCATACAGGGGTATGCTGGAAACACCATATATTTT. Amino acid sequence: CASSIQGYAGNTIYF.

The V gene is TRBV6-5, the J gene TRBJ1-1; 8 bases map to TRBD1. The CDR3 has 15 amino acids. CDR1 and CDR2 from the germline V gene are MNHEY and SVGAGI. V lost 7 bases, J lost 5 bases, and 12 bases stayed unmatched. CDR3 sequence reads: CASTVQQGGRTEAFF. The CDR3 DNA reads TGTGCCAGCACCGTCCAACAGGGGGGGCGGACTGAAGCTTTCTTT.

CDR3 amino acids: CASKINRSGYEQYF. The DNA for the CDR3 is TGTGCCAGCAAAATAAACAGGTCCGGGTACGAGCAGTACTTC. The rearrangement joins TRBV28 to TRBJ2-7; tentatively, D is TRBD1 (5 bases). V was clipped by 7 bases and J by 4 bases, with 17 bases between them. Germline V gives CDR1 MDHEN, CDR2 SYDVKM. This CDR3 has 14 amino acids.